This T cell receptor (beta chain) appears in the sequencing data of a study of patients and donors after allogeneic stem cell transplantation (TCRdb year 2020). CDR3 length: 15 amino acids, cysteine to phenylalanine. The only DNA kept is the CDR3, 45 bases in frame from the first base. V trim: 0 bases; J trim: 4 bases; unmatched bases: 3. Per the germline V gene, LGHNA is the CDR1 and YNFKEQ is the CDR2. The library was made by RT-PCR. TCRdb names NextSeq 550 as the instrument used. In-frame beta chains were kept once TCRdb had trimmed the public reads at Q25 with fastp and called clones with MiXCR. Duplicate CDR3 protein sequences are folded into a single record with the most common DNA and genes. The sample contains 95,000 to 120,000 distinct CDR3 sequences, roughly 37% of them found a single time. The top ten clones comprise more than 25% of the sample. In regard to this clonotype: Its binding antigen is unknown. Base qualities are not at hand, and no much larger clone is one base apart.

This chain is built from TRBV4-2 and TRBJ1-1; 9 nucleotides in the junction match TRBD1. The clonotype comes from a human donor who was either an allogeneic HSCT recipient or a stem cell or donor lymphocyte infusion donor (not recorded which). It is not recorded whose cells these are; they may come from a transplant donor. The sequenced sample was blood, either unsorted or a sorted T cell fraction (not recorded which). The CDR3 protein sequence reads: CASSQEDRGITEAFF. The nucleotide sequence reads TGTGCCAGCAGCCAAGAAGACAGGGGGATCACTGAAGCTTTCTTT.